One and the same sample provided the 11 T cell receptor beta chains below, sequenced in a study of CD8 T cells in Susac syndrome. RNA amounts of about 0.45 to 1 ug underwent reverse transcription with random hexamers. A single record per CDR3 protein comes from TCRdb applying MiXCR to the immunoSEQ multiplex PCR reads. Of hundreds of thousands of distinct CDR3 sequences in the sample, about 82% are singletons; the top ten hold 0.21%. The sequencing input was CD8+ T cells from PBMCs. All receptors derive from a human donor with multiple sclerosis.

The chain recombines TRBV20-1 with TRBJ2-5, with TRBD1 matching over 7 bases. This CDR3 has 14 residues. The ends lost 5 bases at V and 4 bases at J; junction bases unmatched: 10. Germline-derived CDR1 and CDR2 are DFQATT and SNEGSKA (reference sequence). The CDR3 nucleotides read TGCAGTGCTCGGACCTTGACAGGGTCAGAGACCCAGTACTTC. This sequence encodes CSARTLTGSETQYF.

This clonotype was counted a few times. This chain connects TRBV12-3 or TRBV12-4 to TRBJ2-2, with D unclear. The ends were cut back, 6 bases at V and 7 bases at J, with 12 bases in the middle. The length of the CDR3 is 13 residues. The CDR3 DNA reads as TGTGCCAGCAGCACCAAAGATGGCGGGGAGCTGTTTTTT. This gives the protein CASSTKDGGELFF.

This sequence joins TRBV7-8 and TRBJ2-3, with D tentatively TRBD1 (5 bases). The CDR3 extends over 13 amino acids. V was clipped by 2 bases and J by 6 bases, with 9 bases between them. The germline V gene encodes CDR1 SGHVS and CDR2 FQNEAQ. CDR3 coding DNA: TGTGCCAGCAGCTTATTAGCAGGGGATACGCAGTATTTT. It yields the protein CASSLLAGDTQYF.

The chain joins TRBV13 to TRBJ1-4, with 10 bases lining up with TRBD1. The length of the CDR3 is 15 residues. The V segment lost 4 bases and the J segment 8 bases; nucleotides outside the gene matches: 7. Germline CDR1 PRHDT, CDR2 FYEKMQ (reference sequence). CDR3 nucleotide sequence: TGTGCCAGCAGCTCCGACGGACAGGGGGACGAAAAACTGTTTTTT. This gives the protein CASSSDGQGDEKLFF.

This chain uses TRBV4-3 with TRBJ1-2; D might be TRBD1 (5 bases). The germline V and J ends were trimmed by 0 bases and 4 bases, with 15 bases remaining between them. In germline, CDR1 is LGHNA, CDR2 YSLEER. The CDR3 totals 16 residues. CDR3: CASSQESVGGSYGYTF. The CDR3 DNA follows: TGCGCCAGCAGCCAAGAGTCGGTCGGGGGGAGCTATGGCTACACCTTC.

This clonotype was found once. The genes are TRBV30 and TRBJ2-7, with D possibly being TRBD2 (5 bases). Germline V gene lookup returns CDR1 GTSNPN and CDR2 SVGIG (reference sequence). This CDR3 comprises 11 residues. The V end lost 4 bases, the J end lost 8 bases, and 12 bases lay between the germline ends. CDR3 nucleotide sequence: TGTGCCTGGACGGCCAGCGGTAAGCAGTACTTC. It encodes CAWTASGKQYF.

V usage is TRBV27 and J usage is TRBJ2-1; 7 bases agree with TRBD2. CDR1 is MNHEY, CDR2 SMNVEV, per germline (reference sequence). The CDR3 is 16 amino acids. V dropped 0 bases and J dropped 2; count of bases not matched to a gene: 4. CDR3 DNA: TGTGCCAGCAGTTTATCGTGGGAGGGCGCCTACAATGAGCAGTTCTTC. It yields the protein CASSLSWEGAYNEQFF.

The chain carries TRBV5-6 and TRBJ1-1; no firm D call. V was pared by 9 bases and J by 7 bases, with 16 bases between. In germline, CDR1 is SGHDT, CDR2 YYEEEE. The CDR3 has 12 residues. In DNA form, the CDR3 reads TGTGCCACTGAGGGAGGGTCTGGTGAAGCTTTCTTT. Its translation: CATEGGSGEAFF.

The chain employs TRBV11-2 and TRBJ2-7; D is possibly TRBD1 (5 bases). Germline V gene sequence: CDR1 SGHAT, CDR2 FQNNGV. This CDR3 contains 13 residues. Trimming stripped 6 bases from V and 2 bases from J, with 11 bases between. Here the CDR3 reads CASRKADTYEQYF. In DNA form, the CDR3 reads TGTGCCAGCAGGAAGGCGGACACCTACGAGCAGTACTTC.

The V gene is TRBV28, the J gene TRBJ2-1; tentatively, D is TRBD1 (6 bases). CDR1 is MDHEN and CDR2 is SYDVKM in the germline V gene. The V gene lost 7 bases and the J gene lost 5 bases, with 21 bases spanning the gap. The CDR3 is 16 amino acids. The CDR3 loop reads CASTFVLDRSNNEQFF. CDR3 in DNA: TGTGCCAGCACCTTCGTCCTTGACAGGTCGAACAATGAGCAGTTCTTC.

V gene TRBV12-3 or TRBV12-4 combines with J gene TRBJ2-3; D remains ambiguous. Trimming removed 8 bases at V and 0 bases at J, with 12 bases between. The CDR3 is 14 residues long. CDR3 sequence reads: CASGLPPSTDTQYF. The CDR3 DNA sequence: TGTGCCAGCGGTCTGCCCCCGAGCACAGATACGCAGTATTTT.